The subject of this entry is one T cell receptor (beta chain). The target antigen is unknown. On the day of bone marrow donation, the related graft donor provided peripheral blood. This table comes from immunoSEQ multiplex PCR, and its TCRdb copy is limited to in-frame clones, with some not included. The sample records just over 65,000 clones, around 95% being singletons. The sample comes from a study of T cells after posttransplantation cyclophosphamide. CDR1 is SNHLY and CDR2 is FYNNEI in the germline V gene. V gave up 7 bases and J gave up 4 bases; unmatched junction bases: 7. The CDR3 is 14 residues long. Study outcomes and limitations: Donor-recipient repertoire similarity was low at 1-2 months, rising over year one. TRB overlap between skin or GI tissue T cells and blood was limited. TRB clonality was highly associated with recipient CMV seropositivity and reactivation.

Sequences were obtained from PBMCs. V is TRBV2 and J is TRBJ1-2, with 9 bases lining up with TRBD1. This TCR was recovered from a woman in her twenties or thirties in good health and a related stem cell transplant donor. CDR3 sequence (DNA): TGTGCCAGCACCGGACAGGGGTTAAGCTATGGCTACACCTTC. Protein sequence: CASTGQGLSYGYTF.